Listed below are T cell receptor beta chains from one sample, sequenced in a study of T cell responses to AZD1222 COVID-19 vaccine. Clones were sequenced by immunoSEQ multiplex PCR, and TCRdb holds only the in-frame ones, with some missing. The sample records tens of thousands of clones, roughly nine tenths being singletons. The source was peripheral blood, collected on day 0 of AZD1222 vaccination. The receptors shown here come from an adult in good health. Each CDR3 is given with its conserved first and last residue. The D gene is left open where the match is weak. The listing skips clone size in some rows; elsewhere it reads once, few, many or a size class.

J gene,clone size,D gene,V gene,CDR3 protein,CDR3 DNA
TRBJ2-7,few,-,TRBV18,CASSPVGSPSFAYEQYF,TGTGCCAGCTCACCGGTTGGGAGCCCTTCCTTCGCCTACGAGCAGTACTTC
TRBJ1-6,-,-,TRBV6-5,CASSYSNRENSPLHF,TGTGCCAGCAGTTACTCGAACAGGGAGAATTCACCCCTCCACTTT
TRBJ2-2,-,TRBD2,TRBV6-2/TRBV6-3,CASSYSGLATGELFF,TGTGCCAGCAGTTACTCGGGACTAGCTACCGGGGAGCTGTTTTTT
TRBJ1-2,-,-,TRBV20-1,CSVGSYGYTF,TGCAGCGTAGGGAGCTATGGCTACACCTTC
TRBJ2-7,-,TRBD1,TRBV4-2,CASSRGTGLTYEQYF,TGTGCCAGCAGCCGAGGGACAGGGCTAACCTACGAGCAGTACTTC
TRBJ1-1,once,-,TRBV11-2,CASSQGPGEAFF,TGTGCCAGCAGCCAAGGGCCAGGTGAAGCTTTCTTT
TRBJ1-5,-,TRBD1,TRBV6-6,CASNLQGSSQPQHF,TGTGCCAGCAACCTACAGGGGAGCAGTCAGCCCCAGCATTTT
TRBJ2-5,-,-,TRBV30,CAWGGRMGETQYF,TGTGCCTGGGGGGGCCGAATGGGAGAGACCCAGTACTTC
TRBJ2-1,few,-,TRBV29-1,CSVAGSDSRPTNEQFF,TGCAGCGTTGCGGGGTCAGACAGCAGACCCACCAATGAGCAGTTCTTC
TRBJ1-5,-,-,TRBV10-3,CAIGSESNQPQHF,TGTGCCATCGGGTCCGAGAGCAATCAGCCCCAGCATTTT
TRBJ1-1,-,-,TRBV3-1/TRBV3-2,CASSRSETENTEAFF,TGTGCCAGCAGCCGGTCAGAGACCGAGAACACTGAAGCTTTCTTT
TRBJ1-2,-,-,TRBV5-1,CASSLGQSNYGYTF,TGCGCCAGCAGCTTGGGACAGTCTAACTATGGCTACACCTTC
TRBJ2-5,-,-,TRBV19,CASSTQRTRETQYF,TGTGCCAGTAGTACCCAAAGGACCAGGGAGACCCAGTACTTC
TRBJ1-6,few,-,TRBV18,CASTTQQGGDSPLHF,TGTGCCAGCACCACTCAACAGGGAGGAGATTCACCCCTCCACTTT